This T cell receptor beta chain derives from a study of T cells in Graves' hyperthyroidism and ophthalmopathy. Broader study findings: Blood also showed most of the thyroid clonotypes that were expanded above 0.001.

Turning to this clonotype: The antigen remains unidentified.

RNA transcripts gave rise to amplified TCR beta CDR3 regions. During a first-round RT-PCR of the TCR CDR3, the HTBI primer set was used. TCRdb processed the multiplex PCR reads anew with MiXCR; each CDR3 protein has one entry. The table lists some 400,000 distinct CDR3 sequences, about 14% of them singletons. The V end lost 3 bases, the J end lost 5 bases, and 8 bases lay between the germline ends. CDR3 length: 13 residues. CDR1 and CDR2 (germline): SGDLS, YYNGEE. Source material: blood. The chain employs TRBV9 and TRBJ2-2; D is undetermined. This clonotype was sampled from a man aged 25-45 years with Graves' hyperthyroidism that later progressed to Graves' ophthalmopathy. The chain's CDR3 is CASSADLTGELFF. For the CDR3, the DNA is TGTGCCAGCAGCGCCGATCTAACCGGGGAGCTGTTTTTT.